Sequencing of this T cell receptor beta chain was carried out in a study of persistence of HIV-infected CD4 T cells. Background on the study: Up to about 180 mL blood was drawn at multiple time points; a couple of donors had single-time leukapheresis.

Nonspecific anti-CD3/anti-CD28 bead stimulation represents the broad CD4+ T cell repertoire. Sorting of responding CD4+ T cells relied on upregulated CD40 ligand together with CD69. This clone appeared once. Its antigen remains unknown. The CDR3 sequence is 14 residues long. Germline lookup yields CDR1 WNHNN and CDR2 SYGVQD (reference sequence). The V end was cut by 4 bases, the J end by 8 bases, with 17 bases between. The immunoSEQ assay was version 4, run in survey mode. Template was genomic DNA at about 9.8 ng/uL, with up to roughly 1 ug used per sample. Using immunoSEQ multiplex PCR, the repertoire was profiled, and TCRdb retains in-frame clones only, with some absent. The sample carries roughly 43,000 clones, just over 90% recorded once.

The chain links TRBV10-1 to TRBJ1-1, with D possibly being TRBD1 (5 bases). The receptor comes from an adult man with HIV who was CMV-seropositive. Sequenced here: CD4+ T cells sorted from PBMCs after approximately 20-hour stimulation, sampled from a patient who received antiretroviral therapy. The CDR3 bases are TGCGCCAGCAGTGTCGACAGAGGCCGTGTGGAAGCTTTCTTT. As protein: CASSVDRGRVEAFF.